The clone carrying this T cell receptor beta chain appeared a single time. This entry comes from a study of blood T cell repertoires in COVID-19. With 5 bases clipped from V and 6 bases from J, the junction kept 9 bases outside the gene matches. In germline, CDR1 is SGHRS, CDR2 YFSETQ. The CDR3 contains 14 residues. Some clones are missing from TCRdb's copy, which holds only in-frame ones; the method was immunoSEQ multiplex PCR. The data hold tens of thousands of clones, with about 85% observed a single time. This sequence joins TRBV5-1 and TRBJ1-2, with 8 bases identical to TRBD1. This TCR derives from a human donor in a cohort sampled during active COVID-19. Sequenced: peripheral blood. The CDR3 here is CASRSVTGVHGYTF. The CDR3 DNA reads as TGCGCCAGCAGATCGGTGACAGGGGTACATGGCTACACCTTC. Combining the CDR3 with reference TRBV5-1 and TRBJ1-2 gives the whole variable domain KAGVTQTPRYLIKTRGQQVTLSCSPISGHRSVSWYQQTPGQGLQFLFEYFSETQRNKGNFPGRFSGRQFSNSRSEMNVSTLELGDSALYLCASRSVTGVHGYTFGSGTRLTVV.